The sequence of this TCR beta chain was determined in a study of cytomegalovirus exposure and HLA in healthy donors. Study-level findings and limits: Presence/absence analyses rested on an assumption that sequencing depth was roughly uniform across donors. In a later analysis, at a false discovery rate of 0.05, some 15,000 TCR beta sequences were associated with HLA alleles. Rare TCR sequences dominated, though some public TCRs recurred in many donors. Reports showed the classifier diagnosing cytomegalovirus status with high specificity and sensitivity.

In regard to this clone: Its antigen is unknown. The DNA is omitted, as the CDR3 cannot be located on it reliably, and the CDR3 follows TCRdb's listing.

It was with 60 Vbeta and 13 Jbeta primers that the PCR ran. TCRdb's copy holds only in-frame clones and misses some; the assay was immunoSEQ multiplex PCR. The repertoire holds hundreds of thousands of clones, 85% to 90% seen once, with approximately 2.4% in the top ten. The source is a woman aged 18-30 years in good health and CMV-seronegative. Sequenced input: PBMCs.

The CDR3 here is CASTSGLAGQVPGELFF. The rearrangement links TRBV19 to TRBJ2-2; TRBD2, the table's D call, was not compared with the DNA. Germline V gene lookup returns CDR1 LNHDA and CDR2 SQIVND (reference sequence). The CDR3 is 17 amino acids long, termini counted.